This TCR beta chain stems from a study of radiation and T cells in renal cell carcinoma. Study-level background: Nephrectomy followed 15 Gy stereotactic body radiation by 4 weeks.

This clone was detected only once. Antigen: not known. Time point defined: baseline pretreatment blood. Documented treatment: 15 Gy SBRT to primary tumor, nephrectomy 4 weeks later. Radiation-treated patients gave blood at baseline, week 2 and week 4. The patient's renal cell carcinoma had clear cell pathology. This CDR3 is 17 amino acids long. Germline trimming cut 5 bases from V and 3 bases from J; bases unmatched to any gene: 17. Germline-derived CDR1 and CDR2 are SGHRS and YFSETQ. Findings and caveats of the study: From baseline, blood top tumor clonotypes peaked at 2 weeks post-radiation.

Some clones are missing from TCRdb's copy, which holds only in-frame ones; the method was immunoSEQ multiplex PCR. The sample includes about 160,000 clones, about 85% of them seen just once. V gene TRBV5-1 combines with J gene TRBJ2-7; 7 nucleotides agree with TRBD1. The sequencing used blood, collected from a patient whose treatment included radiotherapy and nephrectomy. The sequence came from a woman between 70 and 85 years old with renal cell carcinoma. The CDR3 DNA reads as TGCGCCAGCAGACCGGGACAGACACCAACTATAAGCTACGAGCAGTACTTC. Amino acid sequence: CASRPGQTPTISYEQYF.